This T cell receptor beta chain was documented in a study of T-cell reconstitution after alpha-beta-depleted transplantation in children. This CDR3 has 18 residues. Germline V CDR1 and CDR2: SGHVS, FNYEAQ. With 0 bases removed from V and 0 bases from J, the gap between germline ends came to 12 bases. This clonotype occurred a few times. Its antigen is unknown. A TCRbeta library incorporating unique molecular identifiers was prepared. TCRdb reprocessed the PCR reads via MiXCR and lists one record per CDR3 protein. Among about 980,000 distinct CDR3 sequences listed, under 30% were seen once. Points from the study as a whole: For some patients, TCRbeta diversity was high at day 60 because of recipient T cells and thymic progenitors that survived. One year post-transplant, T-cell counts and diversity were largely derived from T cells produced anew. About two months after transplant, alpha-beta T cells reportedly came from several hundred expanded graft clones.

This sequence joins TRBV7-6 and TRBJ1-6; D gene uncertain. The TCR comes from a boy in the first two years of life who had a stem cell transplant for SCID, so the T cells may come from the graft donor. The sequenced sample was PBMCs, mostly from graft donor cells, obtained 360 days after TCRalphabeta/CD19-depleted stem cell transplant. Here the CDR3 reads CASSLASLGSSYNSPLHF. In DNA form, the CDR3 reads TGTGCCAGCAGCTTAGCGTCCCTAGGGAGCTCCTATAATTCACCCCTCCACTTT.